Listed below are T cell receptor beta chains from one sample, sequenced in a study of cytomegalovirus exposure and HLA in healthy donors. Clones were sequenced by immunoSEQ multiplex PCR, and TCRdb holds only the in-frame ones, with some missing. Here the sample spans approximately 270,000 clones, about 86% being singletons. Material: PBMCs. These receptors came from a woman between 18 and 30 years old in good health and CMV-seronegative. Both conserved end residues are part of each CDR3. D genes are given only for firm matches. Some rows have no size entry. The others give once, few or many, or a class for an expanded clone.

d_call j_call cdr3_length clone_size v_call cdr3_nt cdr3_aa
NA TRBJ1-2 16 NA TRBV4-3 TGCGCCAGCAGCCAAGATCTAAGGGGCCCTAGCTATGGCTACACCTTC CASSQDLRGPSYGYTF
TRBD1 TRBJ2-4 16 NA TRBV5-6 TGTGCCAGCAGCGACGACAGGGCCCAAGCCAAAAACATTCAGTACTTC CASSDDRAQAKNIQYF
NA TRBJ1-1 13 NA TRBV7-6 TGTGCCAGCAGACGAGACAAGAACACTGAAGCTTTCTTT CASRRDKNTEAFF
NA TRBJ2-7 14 NA TRBV2 TGTGCCAGCAAGGTCGCAGGGCTAACTTACGAGCAGTACTTC CASKVAGLTYEQYF
NA TRBJ2-1 13 NA TRBV6-5 TGTGCCAGCAGTTACTTCGGAGGGGATGAGCAGTTCTTC CASSYFGGDEQFF
TRBD1 TRBJ1-1 13 NA TRBV19 TGTGCCAGTAGGGAGGGGGCGGTCACTGAAGCTTTCTTT CASREGAVTEAFF
NA TRBJ1-2 13 NA TRBV4-3 TGCGCCAGCAGCCAAGCGGGGGGGGATGGCTACACCTTC CASSQAGGDGYTF
NA TRBJ2-3 14 once TRBV11-2 TGTGCCAGCAGCCGATGGGACAAGACAAATACGCAGTATTTT CASSRWDKTNTQYF
TRBD1 TRBJ2-7 17 NA TRBV4-3 TGCGCCAGCAGCCAAGACCCGGTTCAGGGGGACTCCTACGAGCAGTACTTC CASSQDPVQGDSYEQYF
NA TRBJ2-5 16 NA TRBV27 TGTGCCAGCAGTCTAGGAAATGCGGGGCTTCAGGGGACCCAGTACTTC CASSLGNAGLQGTQYF
NA TRBJ1-1 15 NA TRBV18 TGTGCCAGCTCACCCATGGGGGGGGTGGACACTGAAGCTTTCTTT CASSPMGGVDTEAFF
NA TRBJ2-2 14 NA TRBV14 TGTGCCAGCAGACCACAGGGATGGACCGGGGAGCTGTTTTTT CASRPQGWTGELFF
TRBD1 TRBJ2-2 12 NA TRBV29-1 TGCAGCGCACTCAGGGGGACCGGGGAGCTGTTTTTT CSALRGTGELFF
TRBD1 TRBJ1-2 16 NA TRBV4-1 TGCGCCAGCAGCCAAGATATCGGGGGGGACAGGGGCGACTACACCTTC CASSQDIGGDRGDYTF
NA TRBJ2-6 16 NA TRBV28 TGTGCCAGCAGTTTAAGGGGTGCCATTGGGGCCAACGTCCTGACTTTC CASSLRGAIGANVLTF
TRBD2 TRBJ2-1 14 NA TRBV18 TGTGCCAGCCGGCCTAGCGGGGGAGAGGGTGAGCAGTTCTTC CASRPSGGEGEQFF
NA TRBJ1-2 13 NA TRBV25-1 TGTGCCAGCAGTGTTGCCCGACGCGGGGGCTACACCTTC CASSVARRGGYTF
TRBD1 TRBJ2-7 15 NA TRBV5-1 TGCGCCAGCAGCCAATTCGGGACAGGGGCCTACGAGCAGTACTTC CASSQFGTGAYEQYF
NA TRBJ1-1 14 NA TRBV18 TGTGCCAGCTCACTCCCCCAGAAGAACACTGAAGCTTTCTTT CASSLPQKNTEAFF
TRBD1 TRBJ2-1 13 NA TRBV7-2 TGTGCCAGCGGCCGGGACAGGGGGGATGAGCAGTTCTTC CASGRDRGDEQFF
TRBD1 TRBJ2-2 15 NA TRBV5-1 TGCGCCAGCAGCCCCGCTGGGACAGTCACCGGGGAGCTGTTTTTT CASSPAGTVTGELFF
NA TRBJ1-1 13 NA TRBV18 TGTGCCAGCTCACCGGCGGCAAACACTGAAGCTTTCTTT CASSPAANTEAFF
NA TRBJ1-5 13 NA TRBV9 TGTGCCAGCAGCGGCAACAGTAATCAGCCCCAGCATTTT CASSGNSNQPQHF
TRBD1 TRBJ1-2 14 NA TRBV25-1 TGTGCCAGCAGTGAGCAGGGGGCTAACTATGGCTACACCTTC CASSEQGANYGYTF
NA TRBJ2-3 16 NA TRBV19 TGTGCCAGTAGCTTTAGCCGGGGAGGAGGGACAGATACGCAGTATTTT CASSFSRGGGTDTQYF
NA TRBJ1-2 15 NA TRBV4-3 TGCGCCAGCAGCCAAGAGGGCAGGGCTATTTATGGCTACACCTTC CASSQEGRAIYGYTF
TRBD1 TRBJ2-7 14 NA TRBV30 TGTGCCTGGAGTGTCACCGGGACAGGGAACGAGCAGTACTTC CAWSVTGTGNEQYF
NA TRBJ2-7 12 NA TRBV19 TGTGCCAGTAATCCTAGGGGGGGCGAGCAGTACTTC CASNPRGGEQYF
NA TRBJ1-1 10 NA TRBV20-1 TGCAGTGCTAGGAGCCGGGTAGCTTTCTTT CSARSRVAFF
NA TRBJ1-2 19 NA TRBV27 TGTGCCAGCGGCTTGTGGGGAGGGGACTTTCTTCCACCCCCTTATGGCTACACCTTC CASGLWGGDFLPPPYGYTF
NA TRBJ1-1 15 few TRBV2 TGTGCCAGCAGCGCAGGGTATTCGGGAGACACTGAAGCTTTCTTT CASSAGYSGDTEAFF
TRBD1 TRBJ2-7 14 NA TRBV6-5 TGTGCCAGCAGTTCTGGGGACAGCTCCTACGAGCAGTACTTC CASSSGDSSYEQYF
NA TRBJ2-7 13 once TRBV5-1 TGCGCCAGCAGCATCAGGCCTTACTACGAGCAGTACTTC CASSIRPYYEQYF